The entry that follows covers one T cell receptor (beta chain) sequence. Which antigen it targets is not known. No clone much larger than this one lies a single base away; base qualities are absent. CDR1 and CDR2, looked up from the germline V gene, are MGHRA and YSYEKL. Unmatched junction bases come to 8, with V trimmed by 4 bases and J by 1 base. CDR3 length: 16 amino acids, cysteine to phenylalanine. Kept here is only the CDR3 DNA, which spans 48 bases and is read in frame from base 1. The sample comes from a study of shared clonotypes between healthy human individuals (TCRdb year 2020). About the study as a whole: The cohort comprised two women and a few men aged 18 to 49 years. To estimate repertoire size and how much clonotype sharing occurs between individuals, the study deeply sequenced the blood TCR repertoires of 5 or 6 healthy adults. Libraries were prepared and TCR repertoires were sequenced by different laboratories using diverse techniques, in order to increase sequencing depth and limit assay-specific biases. Each donor's leukapheresis produced roughly between roughly 0.85 and 9 billion PBMCs. Findings and caveats that apply to the study as a whole: Pairwise subsampling led to the expectation that sequencing depth would affect the degree of clonotype sharing among donors. The small number of donors limited the genetic and exposure-history diversity represented. Only blood was sampled, and tissue TCR repertoires likely differ from those in blood.

Using the deep immunoSEQ assay, multiplex PCR amplified TCR CDR3 regions from genomic DNA. Extracted genomic DNA from each cell subset was distributed evenly across all wells of several immunoSEQ 96-well plates, and each plate was treated as a replicate. For unsorted PBMC, each replicate PCR was loaded with approximately 320 ng genomic DNA, equivalent to 30,000 or so T cell genomes. Unsorted PBMC genomic DNA was sequenced across ten immunoSEQ deep assay plates. Purified libraries were quantified with a Qubit 3.0 fluorometer, sized on a Bioanalyzer 2100, and re-quantified with the KAPA Library Quantification kit. Every immunoSEQ 96-well plate was sequenced on a dedicated single-read 150-cycle Illumina NextSeq 550 flow cell. Concerning the study's data processing: Because the immunoSEQ output included only junctional sequences and no quality scores, the filtering could not be the same as the filtering used for full-length reads. To assign V/J genes and CDR3, sequences were annotated using PyIR, a Python wrapper for IgBLAST v1.9, with IMGT germline references. Reads with weak V/J assignments (E-value above 1e-6), missing CDR3, stop codons, out-of-frame junctions, or ambiguous translated residues were removed. V3J clonotypes were defined as sequences sharing the same inferred V gene, J gene, and CDR3 amino acid sequence. The percentage overlap between two repertoires was calculated by dividing the number of shared unique clonotypes by the size of the smaller repertoire. Richness of each repertoire was evaluated using RTK rarefaction, the Chao1 estimator, and Recon v2.1 estimates of unobserved clonotypes. TCRdb holds this immuneACCESS table with in-frame rearrangements only. Some clones are missing; in checked studies, unresolved V genes explain under half, and the rest has no known cause. The V and J calls and clone size come from that table; D and trimming were worked out from the DNA. This sample is represented by 490,000 or so clones; 79% of them were singletons. The biggest ten clones account for approximately 12% of the sample.

The donors were healthy, HIV-negative adults with no recently reported acute infections or vaccinations. Every donor was a Caucasian adult residing in Nashville, Tennessee, USA. In the unsorted samples, some 94 million PBMCs were counted, and genomic DNA was extracted using the QIAamp DNA Blood Mini kit. After blood collection by leukapheresis, PBMCs were isolated using Ficoll-Histopaque density gradient centrifugation and then cryopreserved in the vapor phase of liquid nitrogen. Sequencing input: PBMCs. This clonotype was obtained from a woman aged 40-49 years in good health. Some clones in this sample may be carry-over from other donors' samples. The chain uses TRBV4-1 and TRBJ1-1; 8 middle bases align to TRBD1. The CDR3 is CASSPTPTGGNTEAFF. The base sequence is TGCGCCAGCAGCCCAACTCCCACAGGGGGGAACACTGAAGCTTTCTTT.